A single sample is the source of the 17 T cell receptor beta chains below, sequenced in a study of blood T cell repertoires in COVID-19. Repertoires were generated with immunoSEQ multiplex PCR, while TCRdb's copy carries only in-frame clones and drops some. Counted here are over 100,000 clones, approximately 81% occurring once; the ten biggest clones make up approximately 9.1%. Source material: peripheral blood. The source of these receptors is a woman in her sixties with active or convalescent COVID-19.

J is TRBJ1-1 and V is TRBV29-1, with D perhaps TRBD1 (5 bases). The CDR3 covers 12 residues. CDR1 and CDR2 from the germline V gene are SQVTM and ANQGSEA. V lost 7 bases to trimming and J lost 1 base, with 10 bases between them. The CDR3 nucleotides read TGCAGCGCCAGACAGTCGAACACTGAAGCTTTCTTT. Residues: CSARQSNTEAFF.

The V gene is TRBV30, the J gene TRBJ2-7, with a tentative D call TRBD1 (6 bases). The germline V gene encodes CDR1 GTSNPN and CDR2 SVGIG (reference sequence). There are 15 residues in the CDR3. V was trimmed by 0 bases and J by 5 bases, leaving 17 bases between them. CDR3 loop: CAWSVRGGRGHEQYF. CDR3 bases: TGTGCCTGGAGTGTACGTGGGGGCAGGGGTCACGAGCAGTACTTC. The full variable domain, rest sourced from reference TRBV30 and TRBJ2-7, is SQTIHQWPATLVQPVGSPLSLECTVEGTSNPNLYWYRQAAGRGLQLLFYSVGIGQISSEVPQNLSASRPQDRQFILSSKKLLLSDSGFYLCAWSVRGGRGHEQYFGPGTRLTVT.

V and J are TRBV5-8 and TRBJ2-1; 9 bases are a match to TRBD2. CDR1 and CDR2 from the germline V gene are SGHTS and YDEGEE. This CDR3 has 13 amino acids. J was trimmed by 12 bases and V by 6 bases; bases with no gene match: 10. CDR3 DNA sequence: TGTGCCAGCAATACCGGGACTAGCTCTGGGCAGTTCTTC. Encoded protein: CASNTGTSSGQFF.

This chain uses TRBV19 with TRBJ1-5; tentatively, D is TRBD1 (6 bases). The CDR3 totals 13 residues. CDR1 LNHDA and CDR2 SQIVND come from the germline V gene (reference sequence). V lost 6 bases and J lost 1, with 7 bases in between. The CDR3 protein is CASRDRSNQPQHF. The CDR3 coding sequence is TGTGCCAGTAGGGACAGAAGCAATCAGCCCCAGCATTTT.

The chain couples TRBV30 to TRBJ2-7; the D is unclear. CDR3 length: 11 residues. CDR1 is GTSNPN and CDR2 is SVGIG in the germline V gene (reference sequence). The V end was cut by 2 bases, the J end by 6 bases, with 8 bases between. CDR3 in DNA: TGTGCCTGGAGTCATGGCGGCGAGCAGTACTTC. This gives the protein CAWSHGGEQYF.

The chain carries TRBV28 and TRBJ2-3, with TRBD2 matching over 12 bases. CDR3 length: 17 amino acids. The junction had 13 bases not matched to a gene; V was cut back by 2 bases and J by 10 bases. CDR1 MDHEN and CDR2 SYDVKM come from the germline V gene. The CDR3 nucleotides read TGTGCCAGCAGTTTAAGGATTGGGCTAGCGGGGGGGCGTGCGCAGTATTTT. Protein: CASSLRIGLAGGRAQYF.

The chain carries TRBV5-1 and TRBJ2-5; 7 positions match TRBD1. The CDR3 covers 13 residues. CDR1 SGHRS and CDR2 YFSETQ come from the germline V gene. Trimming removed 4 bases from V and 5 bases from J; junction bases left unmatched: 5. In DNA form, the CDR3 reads TGCGCCAGCAGCCGCGACAGGGTCGAGACCCAGTACTTC. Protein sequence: CASSRDRVETQYF.

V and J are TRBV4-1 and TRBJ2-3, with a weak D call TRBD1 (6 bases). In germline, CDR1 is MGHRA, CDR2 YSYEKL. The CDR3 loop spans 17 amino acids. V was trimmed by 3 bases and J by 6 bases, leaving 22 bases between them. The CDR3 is CASSQNTRTDGSDTQYF. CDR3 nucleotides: TGCGCCAGCAGCCAGAATACTCGGACAGACGGCTCGGATACGCAGTATTTT.

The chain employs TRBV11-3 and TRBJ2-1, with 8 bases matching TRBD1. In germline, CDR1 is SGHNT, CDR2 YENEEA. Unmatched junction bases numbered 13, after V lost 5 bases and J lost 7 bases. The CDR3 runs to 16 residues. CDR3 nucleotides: TGTGCCAGCAGCAACCTTCAACCAGGGGGCATGAATGAGCAGTTCTTC. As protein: CASSNLQPGGMNEQFF.

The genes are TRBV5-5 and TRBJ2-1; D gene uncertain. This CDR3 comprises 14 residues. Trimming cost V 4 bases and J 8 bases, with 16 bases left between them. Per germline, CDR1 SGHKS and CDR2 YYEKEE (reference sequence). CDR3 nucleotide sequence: TGTGCCAGCAGCCCAGGTCCCTGGCTGGATGAGCAGTTCTTC. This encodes CASSPGPWLDEQFF.

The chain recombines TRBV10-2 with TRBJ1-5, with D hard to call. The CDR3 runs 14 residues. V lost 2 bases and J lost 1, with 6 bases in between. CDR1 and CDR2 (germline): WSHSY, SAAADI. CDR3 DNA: TGCGCCAGCAGTGAGGGTCGGAGCAATCAGCCCCAGCATTTT. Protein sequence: CASSEGRSNQPQHF.

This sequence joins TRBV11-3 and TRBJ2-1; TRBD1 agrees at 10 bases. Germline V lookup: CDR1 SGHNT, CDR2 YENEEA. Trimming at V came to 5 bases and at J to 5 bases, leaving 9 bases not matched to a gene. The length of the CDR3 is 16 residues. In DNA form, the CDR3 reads TGTGCCAGCAGCGAGTCCGGGACAGGGGCGGACAATGAGCAGTTCTTC. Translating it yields CASSESGTGADNEQFF.

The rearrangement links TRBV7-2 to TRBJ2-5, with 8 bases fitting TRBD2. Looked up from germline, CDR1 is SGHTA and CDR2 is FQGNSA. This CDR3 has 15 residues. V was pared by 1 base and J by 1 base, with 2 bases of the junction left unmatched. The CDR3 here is CASSLDSGGQETQYF. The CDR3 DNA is TGTGCCAGCAGCTTAGACAGCGGGGGCCAAGAGACCCAGTACTTC.

The CDR3 here is CSASGQPGSPQHF. As DNA, the CDR3 is TGCAGTGCTAGTGGGCAGCCAGGGTCGCCCCAGCATTTT. The chain recombines TRBV20-1 with TRBJ1-5, with a weak D call TRBD1 (5 bases). Trimming stripped 3 bases from V and 9 bases from J, with 15 bases between. The CDR3 has 13 residues. The germline V gene encodes CDR1 DFQATT and CDR2 SNEGSKA (reference sequence).

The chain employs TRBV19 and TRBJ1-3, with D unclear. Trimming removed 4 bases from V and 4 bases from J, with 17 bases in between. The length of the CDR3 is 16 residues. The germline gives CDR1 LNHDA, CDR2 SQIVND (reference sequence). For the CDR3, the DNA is TGTGCCAGTAGTAGAGGAGTCACGGCGTCGGGAAACACCATATATTTT. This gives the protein CASSRGVTASGNTIYF.

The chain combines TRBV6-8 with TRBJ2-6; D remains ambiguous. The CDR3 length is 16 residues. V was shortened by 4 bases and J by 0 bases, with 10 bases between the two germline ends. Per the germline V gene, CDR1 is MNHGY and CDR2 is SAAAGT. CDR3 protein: CASSSRHRSGANVLTF. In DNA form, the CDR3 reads TGTGCCAGCAGTTCCCGACATCGCTCTGGGGCCAACGTCCTGACTTTC.

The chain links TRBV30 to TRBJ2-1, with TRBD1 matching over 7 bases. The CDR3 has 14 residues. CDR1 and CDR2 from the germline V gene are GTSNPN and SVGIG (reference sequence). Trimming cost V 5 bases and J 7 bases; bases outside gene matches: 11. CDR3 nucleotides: TGTGCCTGGGTTCGAGGGACAGTCTTTAATGAGCAGTTCTTC. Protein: CAWVRGTVFNEQFF.